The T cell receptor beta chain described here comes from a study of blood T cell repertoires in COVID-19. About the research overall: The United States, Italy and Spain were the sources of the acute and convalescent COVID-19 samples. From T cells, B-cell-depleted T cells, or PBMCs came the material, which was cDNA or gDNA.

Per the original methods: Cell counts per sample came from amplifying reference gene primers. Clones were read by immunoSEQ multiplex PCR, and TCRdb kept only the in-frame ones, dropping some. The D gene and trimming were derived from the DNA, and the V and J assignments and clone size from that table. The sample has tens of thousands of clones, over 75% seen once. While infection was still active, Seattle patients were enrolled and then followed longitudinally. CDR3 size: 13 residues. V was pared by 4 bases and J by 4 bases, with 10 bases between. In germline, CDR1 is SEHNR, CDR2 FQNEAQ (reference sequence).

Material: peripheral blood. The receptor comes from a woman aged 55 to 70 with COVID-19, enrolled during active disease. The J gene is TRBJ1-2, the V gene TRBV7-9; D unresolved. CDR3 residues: CASSWEGTYGYTF. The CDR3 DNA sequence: TGTGCCAGCAGCTGGGAGGGAACCTATGGCTACACCTTC. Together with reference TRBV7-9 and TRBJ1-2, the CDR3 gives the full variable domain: DTGVSQNPRHKITKRGQNVTFRCDPISEHNRLYWYRQTLGQGPEFLTYFQNEAQLEKSRLLSDRFSAERPKGSFSTLEIQRTEQGDSAMYLCASSWEGTYGYTFGSGTRLTVV.